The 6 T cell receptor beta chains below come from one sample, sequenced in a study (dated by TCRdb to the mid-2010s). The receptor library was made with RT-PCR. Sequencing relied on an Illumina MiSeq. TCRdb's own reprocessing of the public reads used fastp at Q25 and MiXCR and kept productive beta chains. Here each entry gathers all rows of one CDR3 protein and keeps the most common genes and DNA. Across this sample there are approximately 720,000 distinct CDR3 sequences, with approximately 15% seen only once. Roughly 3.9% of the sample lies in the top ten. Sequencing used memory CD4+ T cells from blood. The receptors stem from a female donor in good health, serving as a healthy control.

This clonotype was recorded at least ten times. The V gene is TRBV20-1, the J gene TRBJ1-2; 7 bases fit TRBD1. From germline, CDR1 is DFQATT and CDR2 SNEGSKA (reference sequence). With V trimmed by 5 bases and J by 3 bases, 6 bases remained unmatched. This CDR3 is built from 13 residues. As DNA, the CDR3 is TGCAGTGCTCCTCGACAGGGCGACTATGGCTACACCTTC. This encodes CSAPRQGDYGYTF.

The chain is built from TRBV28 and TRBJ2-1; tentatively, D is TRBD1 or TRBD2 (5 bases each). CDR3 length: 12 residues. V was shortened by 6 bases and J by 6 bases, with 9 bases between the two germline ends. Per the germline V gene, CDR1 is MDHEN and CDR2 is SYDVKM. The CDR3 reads CASSPGSNEQFF. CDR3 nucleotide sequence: TGTGCCAGCAGCCCAGGGAGCAATGAGCAGTTCTTC.

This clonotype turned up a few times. CDR3 loop: CASSQDGRTEDTQYF. In DNA, the CDR3 is TGCGCCAGCAGCCAAGATGGGCGGACAGAAGATACGCAGTATTTT. This sequence joins TRBV4-3 and TRBJ2-3, with D tentatively TRBD1 (6 bases). The V end lost 0 bases, the J end lost 5 bases, and 12 bases lay between the germline ends. In germline, CDR1 is LGHNA, CDR2 YSLEER. The CDR3 length is 15 residues.

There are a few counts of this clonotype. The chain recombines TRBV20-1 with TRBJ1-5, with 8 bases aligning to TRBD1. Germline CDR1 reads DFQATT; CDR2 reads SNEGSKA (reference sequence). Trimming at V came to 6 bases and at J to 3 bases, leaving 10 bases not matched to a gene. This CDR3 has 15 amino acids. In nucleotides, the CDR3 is TGCAGTGCCGGGACAGGCGGTGTATTCAATCAGCCCCAGCATTTT. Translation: CSAGTGGVFNQPQHF.

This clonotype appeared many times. The CDR3 here is CASSLAGTDWNEQFF. The CDR3 region has the DNA TGCGCCAGCAGCCTGGCTGGGACCGACTGGAACGAGCAGTTCTTC. The V and J genes are TRBV5-1 and TRBJ2-1, with D perhaps assigned TRBD1 or TRBD2 (5 bases each). Germline V gene data show CDR1 as SGHRS and CDR2 as YFSETQ. CDR3 length: 15 residues. The V end lost 4 bases, the J end lost 10 bases, and 21 bases lay between the germline ends.

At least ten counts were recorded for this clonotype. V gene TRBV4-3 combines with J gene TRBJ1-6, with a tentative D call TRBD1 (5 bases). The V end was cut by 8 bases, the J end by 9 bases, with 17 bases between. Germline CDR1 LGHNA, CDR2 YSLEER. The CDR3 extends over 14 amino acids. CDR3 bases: TGCGCCAGCGGCCTGGGGCTTGGAGGTTCACCCCTCCACTTT. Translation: CASGLGLGGSPLHF.